A single sample is the source of the 17 T cell receptor beta chains below, sequenced in a study of blood T cells in healthy people across ages. PCR was performed a second time for about 6 to 12 cycles using a sample-barcoded 5' primer and a J-beta primer mix. Using its own MiXCR run on the 5' RACE reads, TCRdb lists one record per CDR3 protein. This table holds roughly 700,000 distinct CDR3 sequences, 20% to 30% found once. This same sample was also part of a study on T cells of mothers and their children.

The sample was blood. These receptors were taken from a boy aged 5-17 years in good health.

There are a few counts of this clonotype. The V and J genes are TRBV12-3 or TRBV12-4 and TRBJ2-1; a weak D match, TRBD2 (6 bases). CDR3 size: 14 residues. V lost 2 bases, J lost 8 bases, and 13 bases lay in between. CDR3 in amino acids: CASSLTRGADEQFF. The CDR3 region has the DNA TGTGCCAGCAGTTTAACGCGCGGGGCAGATGAGCAGTTCTTC.

The table lists this clonotype with a few counts. This sequence joins TRBV18 and TRBJ1-2; tentatively, D is TRBD1 (5 bases). V lost 5 bases and J 2 bases, leaving 9 bases between the germline ends. Germline-derived CDR1 and CDR2 are KGHSH and LQKENI. The CDR3 has 13 residues. DNA of the CDR3: TGTGCCAGCTCAGACCGGGACAACTATGGCTACACCTTC. Translating gives CASSDRDNYGYTF.

The chain recombines TRBV28 with TRBJ2-3, with D unclear. Trimming took off 7 bases at V and 0 bases at J, with 14 bases between the two ends. Germline CDR1 MDHEN, CDR2 SYDVKM. This CDR3 has 15 amino acids. This CDR3 is CASTTVGPSTDTQYF. In nucleotides, the CDR3 is TGTGCCAGCACCACCGTTGGCCCTAGCACAGATACGCAGTATTTT.

The sample holds a few counts of this clonotype. The J gene is TRBJ2-5, the V gene TRBV29-1, with 7 bases fitting TRBD2. The CDR3 spans 13 residues. The V gene end was trimmed by 0 bases and the J gene end by 5 bases; junction bases not matched to a gene: 3. Germline CDR1 reads SQVTM; CDR2 reads ANQGSEA. In DNA form, the CDR3 reads TGCAGCGTTGAAGATGGGGGGGAGGAGACCCAGTACTTC. It encodes CSVEDGGEETQYF.

A few counts support this clonotype. The rearrangement links TRBV7-9 to TRBJ2-3, with D possibly matching TRBD1 (5 bases). Per the germline V gene, CDR1 is SEHNR and CDR2 is FQNEAQ (reference sequence). The CDR3 loop spans 14 amino acids. The V and J ends lost 4 bases and 4 bases respectively, with 12 bases between them. In DNA, the CDR3 is TGTGCCAGCAGCTCTGAGACAGTAGCAGATACGCAGTATTTT. Protein sequence: CASSSETVADTQYF.

This chain connects TRBV20-1 to TRBJ2-2; unclear D gene. The germline V gene encodes CDR1 DFQATT and CDR2 SNEGSKA (reference sequence). The CDR3 sequence is 14 residues long. V was trimmed by 3 bases and J by 6 bases, leaving 14 bases between them. The CDR3 protein is CSASVDIKPGELFF. The CDR3 nucleotides read TGCAGTGCTAGCGTCGACATTAAGCCCGGGGAGCTGTTTTTT.

The CDR3 sequence: CASSSTRDREYAPLHF. The CDR3, as DNA: TGTGCCAGCAGCTCCACCCGGGACAGGGAATACGCACCCCTCCACTTT. The V gene is TRBV7-9, the J gene TRBJ1-6; 9 nucleotides line up with TRBD1. The CDR3 is made up of 16 amino acids. The germline CDR1 and CDR2 sequences are SEHNR and FQNEAQ (reference sequence). V lost 4 bases, J lost 11 bases, and 12 bases stayed unmatched.

J is TRBJ1-6 and V is TRBV6-5; the D is unclear. This CDR3 contains 19 residues. Germline V gene data show CDR1 as MNHEY and CDR2 as SVGAGI. V shed 4 bases and J shed 5 bases, with 24 bases lying between them. The CDR3 DNA is TGTGCCAGCAGTTCCGCCAAACAGCGCCTTCCTGGAAATAATTCACCCCTCCACTTT. Translated: CASSSAKQRLPGNNSPLHF.

This clonotype was counted only a few times. CDR3 amino acids: CASSPNSGGTGGTGELFF. CDR3 sequence (DNA): TGTGCCAGCAGCCCTAACAGCGGGGGTACAGGGGGGACCGGGGAGCTGTTTTTT. V usage is TRBV7-3 and J usage is TRBJ2-2; D may correspond to TRBD1 or TRBD2 (8 bases each). Germline CDR1 reads SGHTA; CDR2 reads FQGTGA. This CDR3 comprises 18 residues. The germline V and J ends were trimmed by 5 bases and 5 bases, with 24 bases remaining between them.

This clonotype occurred a few times. This chain links TRBV7-9 with TRBJ2-1; 7 positions agree with TRBD2. Per the germline V gene, CDR1 is SEHNR and CDR2 is FQNEAQ (reference sequence). CDR3 length: 15 residues. With 1 base clipped from V and 6 bases from J, the junction kept 6 bases outside the gene matches. In DNA, the CDR3 is TGTGCCAGCAGCTTAGTGGGGACTACCATCAATGAGCAGTTCTTC. Protein product: CASSLVGTTINEQFF.

This rearrangement joins TRBV6-6 to TRBJ2-6; 7 bases fit TRBD1. The CDR3 length is 16 residues. The germline CDR1 and CDR2 sequences are MNHNY and SVGAGI (reference sequence). The junction had 4 bases not matched to a gene; V was cut back by 5 bases and J by 0 bases. The CDR3 loop is CASSDRARSGANVLTF. DNA for the CDR3: TGTGCCAGCAGTGACAGGGCCCGCTCTGGGGCCAACGTCCTGACTTTC.

This clonotype was seen a few times. V gene TRBV3-1 combines with J gene TRBJ2-5, with D perhaps being TRBD1 or TRBD2 (6 bases each). Germline lookup yields CDR1 LGHDT and CDR2 YNNKEL (reference sequence). The ends were cut back, 0 bases at V and 2 bases at J, with 10 bases in the middle. The CDR3 covers 15 residues. The CDR3 sequence is CASSQDRGQQETQYF. The CDR3 coding sequence is TGTGCCAGCAGCCAAGACCGGGGGCAACAAGAGACCCAGTACTTC.

V usage is TRBV5-1 and J usage is TRBJ2-1; tentatively, D is TRBD2 (7 bases). Germline CDR1 reads SGHRS; CDR2 reads YFSETQ. The CDR3 contains 16 residues. V dropped 1 base and J dropped 6 bases, with 17 bases sitting between them. The DNA for the CDR3 is TGCGCCAGCAGCTTGAGGCCGGCGGGGGCTGGCAATGAGCAGTTCTTC. As protein: CASSLRPAGAGNEQFF.

The chain is built from TRBV20-1 and TRBJ1-2; D possibly corresponds to TRBD1 (5 bases). Germline V gene sequence: CDR1 DFQATT, CDR2 SNEGSKA (reference sequence). V was cut by 0 bases and J by 0 bases, with 14 bases left in between. The CDR3 loop spans 16 amino acids. The CDR3 is CSARDPGPDSNYGYTF. In DNA, the CDR3 is TGCAGTGCTAGAGATCCGGGGCCGGACTCTAACTATGGCTACACCTTC.

The rearrangement links TRBV5-5 to TRBJ1-6; D might be TRBD1 (5 bases). V dropped 10 bases and J dropped 6 bases, with 14 bases sitting between them. The CDR3 loop spans 13 amino acids. Germline values: CDR1 SGHKS, CDR2 YYEKEE (reference sequence). Written as DNA, the CDR3 is TGTGCCTGTCAGACGGGACCTAATTCACCCCTCCACTTT. It yields the protein CACQTGPNSPLHF.

The V call is TRBV28, the J call TRBJ2-5; D gene uncertain. The end of the DNA fits TRBJ2-7 better, so the J call may be wrong. Per the germline V gene, CDR1 is MDHEN and CDR2 is SYDVKM. The length of the CDR3 is 15 residues. The CDR3 reads CASRTPVRRSYEQYF. DNA of the CDR3: TGTGCCAGCAGAACCCCTGTCAGGAGAAGCTACGAGCAGTACTTC.

This clonotype was counted only a few times. This chain links TRBV9 with TRBJ2-3, with 8 bases lining up with TRBD2. V shed 0 bases, J shed 4 bases, and the junction held 4 bases outside the gene matches. The CDR3 sequence is 15 residues long. Germline V gene lookup returns CDR1 SGDLS and CDR2 YYNGEE. CDR3 protein: CASSVAGGLSDTQYF. The CDR3 coding sequence is TGTGCCAGCAGCGTAGCGGGAGGGCTCTCAGATACGCAGTATTTT.